Listed here are 27 T cell receptor beta chains from one sample, sequenced in a study of neurological immune-mediated disorders. TCRdb redid the calling of the 5' RACE reads with MiXCR, one entry per CDR3 protein. The data hold around 70,000 distinct CDR3 sequences, with 3.2% observed a single time. Sequencing was carried out using PBMCs. These receptors were collected from a woman aged 45-65 years with multiple sclerosis.

This clonotype was seen repeatedly, ten times or more. The rearrangement uses TRBV7-2 and TRBJ2-7; D might be TRBD1 (6 bases). V was cut by 3 bases and J by 5 bases, with 14 bases left in between. The CDR3 covers 14 residues. Per the germline V gene, CDR1 is SGHTA and CDR2 is FQGNSA. The CDR3 DNA is TGTGCCAGCAGCTTGGACAGCCGGCCTAACGAGCAGTACGTC. Translating gives CASSLDSRPNEQYV.

The table lists this clonotype with many counts. DNA of the CDR3: TGCAGTGCTAGAACGGACAGGGCTTACGAGCAGTACTTC. This sequence encodes CSARTDRAYEQYF. This chain uses TRBV20-1 with TRBJ2-7, with TRBD1 identical over 8 bases. With 2 bases clipped from V and 4 bases from J, the junction kept 4 bases outside the gene matches. The CDR3 is 13 amino acids. The germline gives CDR1 DFQATT, CDR2 SNEGSKA (reference sequence).

There are many counts of this clonotype. This chain joins TRBV6-5 and TRBJ1-1; no definite D call. The CDR3 is 15 residues long. V lost 0 bases and J lost 1, with 9 bases in between. Germline CDR1 MNHEY, CDR2 SVGAGI. The CDR3 region has the DNA TGTGCCAGCAGTTACTCGGGAGGGTCGAACACTGAAGCTTTCTTT. This sequence encodes CASSYSGGSNTEAFF.

V usage is TRBV11-3 and J usage is TRBJ1-1, with 8 nucleotides matching TRBD1. Germline V gene sequence: CDR1 SGHNT, CDR2 YENEEA. V lost 4 bases, J lost 4 bases, and 8 bases stayed unmatched. The CDR3 loop spans 15 amino acids. The CDR3: CASSSGTGYGTEAFF. CDR3 DNA sequence: TGTGCCAGCAGCTCTGGGACAGGTTACGGCACTGAAGCTTTCTTT.

This clonotype was detected ten times or more. V is TRBV29-1 and J is TRBJ2-1; D not resolved. With 1 base removed from V and 9 bases from J, the gap between germline ends came to 13 bases. CDR3 length: 13 residues. Germline loops: CDR1 SQVTM, CDR2 ANQGSEA. The CDR3 DNA reads TGCAGCGTTGAAGGGATGGGTACCGGTGAGCAGTTCTTC. It yields the protein CSVEGMGTGEQFF.

This clonotype was counted ten times or more. The chain has TRBV12-3 or TRBV12-4 and TRBJ2-5, with TRBD2 identical over 11 bases. Losses at the gene ends were 7 bases for V and 2 bases for J; bases not matched to a gene: 3. CDR3 length: 14 residues. CDR3 in amino acids: CASNPSGGQETQYF. The CDR3 nucleotides read TGTGCCAGCAACCCTAGCGGGGGGCAAGAGACCCAGTACTTC.

This clonotype was picked up many times. CDR3 sequence (DNA): TGTGCCAGCAGGTCGACAGGTAATCAGCCCCAGCATTTT. Its protein product is CASRSTGNQPQHF. The rearrangement uses TRBV6-1 and TRBJ1-5; a weak D match, TRBD1 (6 bases). The CDR3 covers 13 residues. Germline CDR1 is MNHNS and CDR2 is SASEGT. Trimming shortened V by 6 bases and J by 4 bases, and 10 bases separated the two germline ends.

This clonotype has at least ten counts. The chain couples TRBV11-2 to TRBJ2-5, with 8 positions matching TRBD2. Germline V gene data show CDR1 as SGHAT and CDR2 as FQNNGV. The CDR3 length is 14 residues. Trimming took 3 bases from V and 4 from J; bases not matched to a gene: 4. The CDR3 sequence: CASSFGGEGETQYF. CDR3 bases: TGTGCCAGCAGCTTCGGGGGGGAAGGAGAGACCCAGTACTTC.

This clonotype was counted many times. The DNA of the CDR3 is TGTGCCAGCAGCTTAGGGAGGAATGAGCAGTTCTTC. Translated: CASSLGRNEQFF. The chain employs TRBV7-3 and TRBJ2-1, with D possibly matching TRBD2 (6 bases). The CDR3 spans 12 residues. From germline, CDR1 is SGHTA and CDR2 FQGTGA. Between the trimmed V and J ends, which lost 2 bases and 7 bases, there was a span of 6 bases.

This clonotype was seen at least ten times. The V call is TRBV12-3 or TRBV12-4, the J call TRBJ2-1; 9 bases line up with TRBD2. J was trimmed by 5 bases and V by 7 bases; bases with no gene match: 6. This CDR3 is built from 14 residues. The CDR3 sequence: CASIPSGINNEQFF. In nucleotides, the CDR3 is TGTGCCAGCATCCCTAGCGGGATCAACAATGAGCAGTTCTTC.

As regards this clonotype: A much larger clonotype is one base distant, so this may be a read error. J is TRBJ1-5 and V is TRBV5-6, with D possibly being TRBD1 (6 bases). From germline, CDR1 is SGHDT and CDR2 YYEEEE. CDR3 length: 12 residues. The CDR3 here is CASSNRDQHQHF. Written as DNA, the CDR3 is TGTGCCAGCTCGAACAGGGACCAGCACCAGCATTTT.

This clonotype was counted at least ten times. The J gene is TRBJ1-5, the V gene TRBV27; 9 bases match TRBD1. The germline V gene encodes CDR1 MNHEY and CDR2 SMNVEV (reference sequence). CDR3 length equals 16 residues. V lost 7 bases and J lost 7; bases outside the gene matches: 14. The CDR3 is CASTEPKTGGSQPQHF. Written as DNA, the CDR3 is TGTGCCAGCACCGAACCCAAGACAGGGGGAAGCCAGCCCCAGCATTTT.

This clonotype has at least ten counts. The chain links TRBV4-1 to TRBJ2-5, with a weak D call TRBD1 (6 bases). V lost 4 bases to trimming and J lost 2 bases, with 14 bases between them. CDR1 and CDR2 (germline): MGHRA, YSYEKL. The CDR3 covers 15 residues. DNA for the CDR3: TGCGCCAGCAGCCTCCGGGACACGATACAAGAGACCCAGTACTTC. Its translation is CASSLRDTIQETQYF.

This clonotype was detected many times. This rearrangement joins TRBV20-1 to TRBJ2-5; no clear D gene. This CDR3 has 13 amino acids. V dropped 5 bases and J dropped 3 bases, with 13 bases sitting between them. CDR1 and CDR2 from the germline V gene are DFQATT and SNEGSKA (reference sequence). Written as DNA, the CDR3 is TGCAGTGCTGATCCATCACAGAAAGAGACCCAGTACTTC. Amino acid sequence: CSADPSQKETQYF.

This clonotype was detected many times. The genes are TRBV6-2 or TRBV6-3 and TRBJ1-1; unclear D gene. The CDR3 loop spans 14 amino acids. The ends were cut back, 2 bases at V and 0 bases at J, with 7 bases in the middle. Per germline, CDR1 MNHEY and CDR2 SVGEGT. For the CDR3, the DNA is TGTGCCAGCAGTTACCACACAGTGAACACTGAAGCTTTCTTT. Its protein product is CASSYHTVNTEAFF.

This clonotype was observed many times. The chain combines TRBV12-3 or TRBV12-4 with TRBJ1-5, with TRBD1 matching over 8 bases. J lost 7 bases, V lost 4 bases, and 9 bases had no gene match. CDR3 length: 15 residues. This CDR3 reads CASSSGQGGGQPQHF. The CDR3 DNA sequence: TGTGCCAGCAGTTCCGGACAGGGAGGTGGGCAGCCCCAGCATTTT.

A note on this clonotype: A much larger clone sits a single nucleotide away, making a read error possible. The rearrangement joins TRBV20-1 to TRBJ1-2; D is possibly TRBD1 (5 bases). Trimming left V 4 bases short and J 7 bases short, with 10 bases between. This CDR3 has 11 amino acids. The germline gives CDR1 DFQATT, CDR2 SNEGSKA (reference sequence). The CDR3: CSANQGAGYTF. CDR3 DNA: TGCAGTGCTAATCAAGGGGCTGGCTACACCTTC.

This clonotype was recorded many times. V usage is TRBV2 and J usage is TRBJ2-6; D assignment may be TRBD1 or TRBD2 (5 bases each). CDR1 and CDR2 (germline): SNHLY, FYNNEI. This CDR3 has 16 amino acids. With 6 bases removed from V and 0 bases from J, the gap between germline ends came to 12 bases. In DNA form, the CDR3 reads TGTGCCAGCAGCCGGGGACGGCCCTCTGGGGCCAACGTCCTGACTTTC. Translation gives CASSRGRPSGANVLTF.

This clonotype was found many times. The chain couples TRBV5-1 to TRBJ2-3; possibly TRBD1 for D (6 bases). There are 15 residues in the CDR3. V lost 4 bases to trimming and J lost 6 bases, with 18 bases between them. CDR1 and CDR2 (germline): SGHRS, YFSETQ. The CDR3 coding sequence is TGCGCCAGCAGCCGTCGGACAGCCCCAGGGGATACGCAGTATTTT. Translation gives CASSRRTAPGDTQYF.

This clonotype occurred many times. V is TRBV5-1 and J is TRBJ2-1; no firm D call. Trimming shortened V by 0 bases and J by 8 bases, and 15 bases separated the two germline ends. CDR1 and CDR2 (germline): SGHRS, YFSETQ. There are 15 residues in the CDR3. CDR3 nucleotides: TGCGCCAGCAGCTTGGCCTCCGCAGGTGTGGATGAGCAGTTCTTC. Its protein product is CASSLASAGVDEQFF.

This clonotype has a count of ten or more. This chain links TRBV6-1 with TRBJ2-5; D unresolved. The V end lost 4 bases, the J end lost 4 bases, and 13 bases lay between the germline ends. Looked up from germline, CDR1 is MNHNS and CDR2 is SASEGT. This CDR3 is 14 amino acids long. The CDR3 coding sequence is TGTGCCAGCAGTGTAGTACGGGCCGGAGAGACCCAGTACTTC. Its translation is CASSVVRAGETQYF.

This clonotype has a count of ten or more. The CDR3 coding sequence is TGTGCCAGCCTAATGAACACCGGGGAGCTGTTTTTT. The encoded protein is CASLMNTGELFF. V gene TRBV12-3 or TRBV12-4 combines with J gene TRBJ2-2; no definite D call. V was pared by 8 bases and J by 1 base, with 5 bases between. The CDR3 is 12 amino acids.

This clonotype was picked up a small number of times. The J gene is TRBJ1-1, the V gene TRBV5-1, with a possible D match to TRBD1 (6 bases). CDR1 is SGHRS and CDR2 is YFSETQ in the germline V gene. Trimming removed 4 bases at V and 0 bases at J, with 13 bases between. CDR3 size: 15 residues. The CDR3 DNA follows: TGCGCCAGCAGCGCGACCGGGACACTGAACACTGAAGCTTTCTTT. Its translation is CASSATGTLNTEAFF.

This clonotype was counted at least ten times. V is TRBV6-1 and J is TRBJ2-7; TRBD1 agrees at 9 bases. V shed 2 bases, J shed 6 bases, and the junction held 11 bases outside the gene matches. Per germline, CDR1 MNHNS and CDR2 SASEGT. The CDR3 is 16 residues long. Here the CDR3 DNA reads TGTGCCAGCAGTGAATTTGGGACAGGGACCCCCGGCGAGCAGTACTTC. It specifies CASSEFGTGTPGEQYF.

This clonotype was seen repeatedly, ten times or more. V usage is TRBV29-1 and J usage is TRBJ2-5, with D possibly matching TRBD2 (6 bases). There are 12 residues in the CDR3. V shed 6 bases and J shed 2 bases, with 10 bases lying between them. Looked up from germline, CDR1 is SQVTM and CDR2 is ANQGSEA. The DNA of the CDR3 is TGCAGCGTCGTCAGCGGGCAAGAGACCCAGTACTTC. Its protein product is CSVVSGQETQYF.

In this sample, this clonotype turned up many times. This chain links TRBV10-3 with TRBJ1-6; maybe TRBD1 (6 bases). The germline V gene encodes CDR1 ENHRY and CDR2 SYGVKD. The ends were cut back, 2 bases at V and 5 bases at J, with 13 bases in the middle. CDR3 length equals 16 residues. For the CDR3, the DNA is TGTGCCATCAGTGAGACCGTTGACAGGAATAATTCACCCCTCCACTTT. This sequence encodes CAISETVDRNNSPLHF.

This clonotype was counted ten times or more. The chain is built from TRBV12-3 or TRBV12-4 and TRBJ2-7; TRBD2 might be the D (5 bases). This CDR3 region has 14 residues. V was cut by 0 bases and J by 3 bases, with 9 bases left in between. CDR3 protein: CASSLAGVFYEQYF. The CDR3 DNA is TGTGCCAGCAGTTTAGCGGGAGTTTTCTACGAGCAGTACTTC.